A selection of T cell receptor beta chains follows, all from one sample in a study of human thymus T cells. Sequencing was performed with immunoSEQ multiplex PCR; in TCRdb, only in-frame clones are kept and a portion is missing. The sample yields tens of thousands of clones, 95% seen once. Sequenced sample: thymus tissue. The receptor set was obtained from a girl under three years old with a congenital heart defect but otherwise immunologically healthy. CDR3s include the opening cysteine and the closing phenylalanine or tryptophan. The D gene is left open where the match is weak. Size values are once, few and many counts, or a class for expanded clones, and some rows have none.

DNA | CDR3 | size | J | V | D
TGCGCCAGCAACGCGACAGGGGGCGCGGGGGAGCAGTACTTC | CASNATGGAGEQYF | - | TRBJ2-7 | TRBV10-2 | TRBD1
TGTGCCAGCAGTGAAGGGGCGGGGGGGCGCCATCAGCCCCAGCATTTT | CASSEGAGGRHQPQHF | - | TRBJ1-5 | TRBV6-1 | -
TGTGCCAGCAGTGAAAAGTCTGGGGCACCGAACACTGAAGCTTTCTTT | CASSEKSGAPNTEAFF | - | TRBJ1-1 | TRBV2 | -
TGTGCCAGCAGCGGACCCTCAGGGAGTGGGGACTACGAGCAGTACTTC | CASSGPSGSGDYEQYF | - | TRBJ2-7 | TRBV9 | -
TGTGCCAGCAGCTTTCATACTAGCGGGTCCTACAATGAGCAGTTCTTC | CASSFHTSGSYNEQFF | - | TRBJ2-1 | TRBV11-2 | TRBD2
TGTGCCAGCAGCCCCCTCGACAGGGCAAGTATCCGGGAGACCCAGTACTTC | CASSPLDRASIRETQYF | once | TRBJ2-5 | TRBV7-2 | TRBD1
TGCGCCAGCAGCCAAAGGTCGACAGGGGAGTTACCCCAGCATTTT | CASSQRSTGELPQHF | - | TRBJ1-5 | TRBV4-1 | TRBD1
TGTGCCAGCAGTTTATTAGCGGGAGGGAATCATCATGAGCAGTTCTTC | CASSLLAGGNHHEQFF | - | TRBJ2-1 | TRBV28 | TRBD2
TGTGCCAGCACGATCGGGAGAAGTTACGAGCAGTACTTC | CASTIGRSYEQYF | - | TRBJ2-7 | TRBV2 | -
TGTGCCATCGGACAGCACTATGGCTACACCTTC | CAIGQHYGYTF | few | TRBJ1-2 | TRBV10-3 | -
TGTGCCAGCGGGAGATTAGCGGGAGGGCTGGATGAGCAGTTCTTC | CASGRLAGGLDEQFF | - | TRBJ2-1 | TRBV6-5 | TRBD2
TGTGCCAGCAGCCCCCCGACAGGGAGTAGAACTAATGAAAAACTGTTTTTT | CASSPPTGSRTNEKLFF | - | TRBJ1-4 | TRBV7-9 | TRBD1
TGTGCCAGCTCTCCTACCCCTTCTAGCGGGAGTCACGACGAGCAGTACTTC | CASSPTPSSGSHDEQYF | once | TRBJ2-7 | TRBV7-2 | TRBD2
TGTGCCAGTAGTGGCATGGGACAGCCTAATGAAAAACTGTTTTTT | CASSGMGQPNEKLFF | - | TRBJ1-4 | TRBV19 | TRBD1
TGTGCCAGCACTCCCCCGGGGGCCCGCGTGGACGAGCAGTACTTC | CASTPPGARVDEQYF | - | TRBJ2-7 | TRBV11-2 | -
TGCGCCAGCAGCCAAGTGAGGCGGGAGGCCCACTACGAGCAGTACTTC | CASSQVRREAHYEQYF | - | TRBJ2-7 | TRBV4-1 | TRBD2
TGTGCCAGCAATCGATCGGATAGCGGGAGGGTCCCAGATACGCAGTATTTT | CASNRSDSGRVPDTQYF | - | TRBJ2-3 | TRBV2 | TRBD2
TGTGCCAGCAGCTTCGTCCAGGGAACTGAAGCTTTCTTT | CASSFVQGTEAFF | - | TRBJ1-1 | TRBV11-1 | -
TGTGCCAGCAGTTCCCCCACTAGCGGGAGTGGAGTTGAGCAGTTCTTC | CASSSPTSGSGVEQFF | - | TRBJ2-1 | TRBV6-6 | TRBD2
TGTGCCTGCCCCCCACCGGGTAACGGGGAGCTGTTTTTT | CACPPPGNGELFF | - | TRBJ2-2 | TRBV30 | -
TGTGCCAGCAGCTTAGATCCCCCGGGACAGGGTACCTACGAGCAGTACTTC | CASSLDPPGQGTYEQYF | - | TRBJ2-7 | TRBV11-2 | TRBD1
TGTGCCACCAGCCCCGTGGGGCTAGCCCCTGTAACACACAACAATGAGCAGTTCTTC | CATSPVGLAPVTHNNEQFF | - | TRBJ2-1 | TRBV15 | -
TGTGCCAGTAGTCCGAATAGACGGACTAGCGGGGAGTGTAGGGGCACAGATACGCAGTATTTT | CASSPNRRTSGECRGTDTQYF | once | TRBJ2-3 | TRBV19 | TRBD2
TGTGCCAGCAGTGATAAGCAGGGCGGGAAACGGGGTGAAGCTTTCTTT | CASSDKQGGKRGEAFF | - | TRBJ1-1 | TRBV25-1 | -
TGTGCCAGCAGCCCCCGCGGGACGAGGGGGACCGGCGATGGGGCCAACGTCCTGACTTTC | CASSPRGTRGTGDGANVLTF | - | TRBJ2-6 | TRBV9 | -
TGTGCCAGCAGTGAAAGGGCTAACTATGGCTACACCTTC | CASSERANYGYTF | - | TRBJ1-2 | TRBV2 | -
TGTGCCAGCAGCGGACTAGCGGGAGACACAGATACGCAGTATTTT | CASSGLAGDTDTQYF | - | TRBJ2-3 | TRBV11-2 | TRBD2
TGTGCCAGCAGGCCTAGCGGGAGGGATGAGCAGTTCTTC | CASRPSGRDEQFF | few | TRBJ2-1 | TRBV5-6 | TRBD2
TGTACCAGCACCAAAGGGAGGGGGACAGTTTACGAGCAGTACTTC | CTSTKGRGTVYEQYF | - | TRBJ2-7 | TRBV6-1 | -
TGTGCCAGCATCGACAGGGGGCGAGGCACTGAAGCTTTCTTT | CASIDRGRGTEAFF | - | TRBJ1-1 | TRBV7-2 | TRBD1
TGTGCCAGCAGCCAATTCCCTCGGCGCAGGGAGACCTACAATGAGCAGTTCTTC | CASSQFPRRRETYNEQFF | - | TRBJ2-1 | TRBV14 | -
TGTGCCAGCAGCTTAGATTCAAGGACAGGCCGCTCGAACACTGAAGCTTTCTTT | CASSLDSRTGRSNTEAFF | - | TRBJ1-1 | TRBV11-2 | TRBD1
TGCGCCAGCAAGCGGGAGGTCTACAATGAGCAGTTCTTC | CASKREVYNEQFF | - | TRBJ2-1 | TRBV10-1 | TRBD2
TGTGCCAGCAGTCCAACCGGGACACAAAATCAGCCCCAGCATTTT | CASSPTGTQNQPQHF | - | TRBJ1-5 | TRBV27 | -
TGTGCCTGGAGTGTACACGAGCGGAGCACAGATACGCAGTATTTT | CAWSVHERSTDTQYF | - | TRBJ2-3 | TRBV30 | -
TGTGCCAGCAGTTGGAGACTAGCGGCCACCGGGGAGCTGTTTTTT | CASSWRLAATGELFF | - | TRBJ2-2 | TRBV27 | TRBD2
TGTGCCAGCAGTTACTTGGGGACAGGGGCCTACTATGGCTACACCTTC | CASSYLGTGAYYGYTF | once | TRBJ1-2 | TRBV6-5 | TRBD1
TGTGCCAGCAGCCAAGATAAGGGAGGACTAGCGGGCGGAGAGGCCTACGAGCAGTACTTC | CASSQDKGGLAGGEAYEQYF | - | TRBJ2-7 | TRBV4-2 | TRBD2
TGTGCCAGTAGGGGGGACGAGCAGTACTTC | CASRGDEQYF | - | TRBJ2-7 | TRBV19 | -
TGTGCCAGCAGTGAAAAAATAGGGTGGAGGGCACTAAACACTGAAGCTTTCTTT | CASSEKIGWRALNTEAFF | once | TRBJ1-1 | TRBV6-1 | -
TGTGCCAGCGCGGGGGGGGACAGCCACAACACAGATACGCAGTATTTT | CASAGGDSHNTDTQYF | - | TRBJ2-3 | TRBV2 | TRBD2
TGTGCCAGCAGTTTAAAGCGGAGGTCCCCCGGGCGCCGACACGAGCAGTACTTC | CASSLKRRSPGRRHEQYF | - | TRBJ2-7 | TRBV27 | -
TGTGCCAGCAGCCCATACAGGGCGGCTAATGAAAAACTGTTTTTT | CASSPYRAANEKLFF | - | TRBJ1-4 | TRBV7-6 | -
TGTGCCAGCAGCTCGATACAGGGGGCCGGCTCCTACAATGAGCAGTTCTTC | CASSSIQGAGSYNEQFF | - | TRBJ2-1 | TRBV5-4 | TRBD1
TGCAGCGTTGAAGATACCAGGTTCGCTTTTGGCCACACCTTC | CSVEDTRFAFGHTF | - | TRBJ1-2 | TRBV29-1 | -